These 7 T cell receptor beta chains originate from one sample sequenced in a study of blood T cells in healthy people across ages (dated by TCRdb to between 2014 and 2016). The library was obtained by 5' RACE. Sequencing was performed on an Illumina HiSeq 2500. A second PCR of roughly 6 to 11 cycles was run with a J-beta primer mix and a sample-barcoded 5' primer. The raw public reads went through TCRdb reprocessing: fastp at Q25, MiXCR clone calling, in-frame beta chains kept. Every distinct CDR3 protein forms one entry, paired with its most common genes and DNA. This sample holds 850,000 to 1,000,000 distinct CDR3 sequences; roughly 51% were observed only once. About a fifth of the sample belongs to the ten largest clones. Specimen: blood. The source of these receptors is a woman aged 60-70 years in good health.

J is TRBJ2-3 and V is TRBV29-1, with TRBD2 matching over 10 bases. Germline trimming cut 4 bases from V and 5 bases from J; bases unmatched to any gene: 9. The germline gives CDR1 SQVTM, CDR2 ANQGSEA. The CDR3 runs 15 residues. The CDR3 coding sequence is TGCAGCGTTGTGGGAGCGGGAGGGCCGGGAGATACGCAGTATTTT. This sequence encodes CSVVGAGGPGDTQYF.

This rearrangement joins TRBV6-6 to TRBJ1-5, with TRBD1 matching over 9 bases. The CDR3 covers 15 residues. The trim removed 6 bases at V and 4 bases at J, leaving 7 bases unmatched. Germline V gene sequence: CDR1 MNHNY, CDR2 SVGAGI (reference sequence). The CDR3 loop is CASRGYGTGNQPQHF. CDR3 DNA: TGTGCCAGCAGAGGCTATGGGACAGGGAATCAGCCCCAGCATTTT.

This chain uses TRBV5-1 with TRBJ1-4; TRBD1 might be the D (5 bases). This CDR3 is 13 amino acids long. Germline assignment: CDR1 SGHRS and CDR2 YFSETQ. V gave up 0 bases and J gave up 12 bases, with 12 bases separating them. The CDR3 loop reads CASSLVTATELFF. The CDR3 coding sequence is TGCGCCAGCAGCTTGGTGACAGCAACAGAACTGTTTTTT.

This clonotype appeared a few times. J is TRBJ2-7 and V is TRBV10-3; D unresolved. From germline, CDR1 is ENHRY and CDR2 SYGVKD. This CDR3 is built from 13 residues. Trimming took off 3 bases at V and 10 bases at J, with 16 bases between the two ends. For the CDR3, the DNA is TGTGCCATCAGTGACCTGTGGGTAGAGGTCCAGTACTTC. This codes for CAISDLWVEVQYF.

This clonotype was picked up many times. J is TRBJ2-6 and V is TRBV15; no reliable D call. The V and J ends lost 6 bases and 0 bases respectively, with 3 bases between them. The V gene's germline CDR1 is LNHNV and CDR2 YYDKDF (reference sequence). This CDR3 is built from 13 residues. The CDR3 nucleotides are TGTGCCACCAGAGACTCTGGGGCCAACGTCCTGACTTTC. Protein sequence: CATRDSGANVLTF.

DNA for the CDR3: TGTGCCAGCAGCCAAGATTATTATGGCTACACCTTC. This translates into CASSQDYYGYTF. This chain joins TRBV4-2 and TRBJ1-2; D not resolved. The CDR3 consists of 12 residues. Germline-derived CDR1 and CDR2 are LGHNA and YNFKEQ. Trimming pared 0 bases from V and 5 bases from J, leaving 4 bases between.

This clonotype was counted a few times. The chain recombines TRBV15 with TRBJ2-7; the D gene is possibly TRBD2 (5 bases). Germline CDR1 is LNHNV and CDR2 is YYDKDF (reference sequence). This CDR3 has 17 residues. Between the trimmed V and J ends, which lost 0 bases and 0 bases, there was a span of 15 bases. The CDR3 DNA reads TGTGCCACCAGCAGAGATTTAACGGGAACGGTCTCCTACGAGCAGTACTTC. It specifies CATSRDLTGTVSYEQYF.